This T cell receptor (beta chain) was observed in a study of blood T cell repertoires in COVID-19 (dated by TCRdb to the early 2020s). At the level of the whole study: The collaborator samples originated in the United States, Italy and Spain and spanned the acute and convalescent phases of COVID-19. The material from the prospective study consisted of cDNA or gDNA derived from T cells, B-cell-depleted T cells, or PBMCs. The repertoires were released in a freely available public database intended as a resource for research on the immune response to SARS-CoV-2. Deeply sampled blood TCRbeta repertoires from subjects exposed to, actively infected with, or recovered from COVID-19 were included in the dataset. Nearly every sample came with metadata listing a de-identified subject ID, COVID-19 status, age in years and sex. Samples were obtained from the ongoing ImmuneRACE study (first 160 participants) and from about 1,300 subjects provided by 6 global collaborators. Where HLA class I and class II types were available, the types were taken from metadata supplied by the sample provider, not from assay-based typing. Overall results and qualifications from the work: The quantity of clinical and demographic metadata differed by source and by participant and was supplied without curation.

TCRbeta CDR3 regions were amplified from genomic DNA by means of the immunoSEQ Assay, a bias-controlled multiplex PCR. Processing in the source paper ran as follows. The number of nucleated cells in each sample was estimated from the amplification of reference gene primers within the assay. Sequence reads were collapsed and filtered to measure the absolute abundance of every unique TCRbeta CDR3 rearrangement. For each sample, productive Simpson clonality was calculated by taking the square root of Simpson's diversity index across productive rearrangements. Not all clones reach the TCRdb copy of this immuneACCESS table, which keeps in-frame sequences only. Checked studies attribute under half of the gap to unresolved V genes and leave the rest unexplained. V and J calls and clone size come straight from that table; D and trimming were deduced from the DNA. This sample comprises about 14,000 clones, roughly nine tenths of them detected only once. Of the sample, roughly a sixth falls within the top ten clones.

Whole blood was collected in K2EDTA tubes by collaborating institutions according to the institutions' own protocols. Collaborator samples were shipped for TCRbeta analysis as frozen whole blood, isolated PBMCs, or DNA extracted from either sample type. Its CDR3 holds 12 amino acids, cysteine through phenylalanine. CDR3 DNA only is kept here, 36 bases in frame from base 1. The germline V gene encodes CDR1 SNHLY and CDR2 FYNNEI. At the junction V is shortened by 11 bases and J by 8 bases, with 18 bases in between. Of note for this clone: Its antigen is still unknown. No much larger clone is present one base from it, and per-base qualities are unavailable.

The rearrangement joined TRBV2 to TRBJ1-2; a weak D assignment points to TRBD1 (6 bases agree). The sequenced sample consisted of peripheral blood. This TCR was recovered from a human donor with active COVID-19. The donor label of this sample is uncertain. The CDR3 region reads CAGGQYSGGYTF. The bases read TGTGCCGGCGGACAGTACTCGGGCGGCTACACCTTC.